This T cell receptor (beta chain) stems from a study of neurological immune-mediated disorders (dated by TCRdb to the late 2010s). Background on the whole study: Peripheral blood TCR-beta repertoires from HTLV-I-associated myelopathy (HAM/TSP) patients, multiple sclerosis patients and healthy controls were compared by UMI-based sequencing. The 90 to 120 TCR-beta libraries covered PBMC samples along with longitudinal samples, technical triplicates, and paired sorted CD4+ and CD8+ T-cell subsets. The cohort included about 70 subjects: about 15 with HAM/TSP, some 34 with multiple sclerosis, and 20 healthy controls.

The healthy controls were volunteers from blood banks in Maryland, USA. Libraries from unsorted PBMCs were made from 2 million PBMCs kept in RNAlater at -80 degrees C until RNA extraction. Peripheral blood was subjected to Ficoll-Hypaque density gradient centrifugation to isolate PBMCs, which were then cryopreserved in liquid nitrogen. The trim is 5 bases for V and 8 bases for J, with a gap of 18 bases between the germline ends. Via the germline V gene, CDR1 is SGHTA and CDR2 FQGNSA. The CDR3 spans 14 residues, from the cysteine through the phenylalanine. The retained sequence is limited to the CDR3, 42 bases, with the frame set at the first base. This clonotype was found many times. Its binding antigen is unknown. Base qualities are missing; no much larger clone stands one base away. cDNA synthesis used template-switch 5'RACE with a primer carrying a 10-nucleotide random unique molecular identifier tagging each TCR transcript. Every sequencing run covered 15-18 subjects and yielded more than 160 million TCR-beta sequences. The RNeasy kit was used for extraction of total RNA. TCR-beta VDJ regions were amplified with primers for the TCR constant region and the 5'RACE anchor, using the KAPA Real-time Library Amplification kit. Sample indexes and Illumina adaptors were added in a first PCR, after which library yield was increased in a second PCR. After Ampure bead purification, the TCR product of roughly 650 bp was size-selected on a 2% E-gel SizeSelection system. Before pooling, library quality was checked on a Bioanalyzer, concentration was measured with Qubit, and libraries were quantified with the Kapa Library Quantification kit. An Illumina HiSeq 2500 sequenced the libraries paired-end 2 x 150 bp. To increase sequence diversity, about 23-30% phiX was spiked into each library pool. The authors' analysis ran thus. Quality-filtered reads were processed with the UMI-based MiGEC pipeline, and over 75% of raw TCR sequences were removed by the MiGEC pipeline during error correction. IMGT germline references were used for alignment of VDJ genes, and clonotypes were defined by a unique CDR3 amino acid sequence together with V-J genes. Clonal expansion, Shannon diversity and CDR3 relatedness (CalcPairwiseDistances, ClusterSamples) were evaluated with VDJtools, and phylogenetic trees were built with CLCbio workbench. Using coefficient-of-variation modelling across technical triplicates, the study counted a clone as expanded if it had at least 8 unique UMIs. Using fastp trimming at Q25 and MiXCR clonotype assembly, TCRdb reanalyzed the public sequencing data and kept in-frame beta chains. A single entry per CDR3 protein holds the most common genes and DNA from its merged rows. The V and J calls follow TCRdb's processing rather than the paper's. Counted in this sample were approximately 58,000 distinct CDR3 sequences; 9.5% to 12% of them appeared once. The ten largest make up roughly 1.9% of the sample.

On the study overall, not on this receptor specifically: No identical CDR3 amino acid sequences were found to be shared among expanded clones across subjects, suggesting that TCR-beta repertoires were private in all groups. The highest TCR clonal expansion was observed in HAM/TSP patients, whereas the lowest was observed in MS patients, even when compared with healthy controls.

Recombination linked TRBV7-2 to TRBJ1-2, with TRBD1 tentatively as D gene (5 bases match). The material sequenced was PBMCs. The TCR originated in a man in his sixties in good health. The CDR3 region: CASSAGHGPEGYTF. Here is the DNA: TGTGCCAGCAGCGCCGGACATGGGCCGGAGGGCTACACCTTC.